The 8 T cell receptor beta chains below all came from one sample that was sequenced in a study of T cell responses to AZD1222 COVID-19 vaccine. Method: immunoSEQ multiplex PCR; TCRdb's copy keeps in-frame clones and lacks some. The sample carries more than 250,000 clones, approximately 93% recorded once. This material consisted of peripheral blood, taken on day 0 of AZD1222 vaccination. The receptor source for this set is an adult in good health.

In DNA, the CDR3 is TGTGCCACCAGTGATTTGACCGAGCAGTACTTC. It translates to CATSDLTEQYF. The gene calls are TRBV24-1 and TRBJ2-7; D ambiguous. Trimming took off 0 bases at V and 6 bases at J, with 2 bases between the two ends. The CDR3 is made up of 11 amino acids. The germline gives CDR1 KGHDR, CDR2 SFDVKD.

This chain joins TRBV9 and TRBJ1-6; D not resolved. This CDR3 contains 13 residues. Germline assignment: CDR1 SGDLS and CDR2 YYNGEE. Trimming stripped 8 bases from V and 3 bases from J, with 9 bases between. As DNA, the CDR3 is TGTGCCAGTGGACTGAACTATAATTCACCCCTCCACTTT. It is translated as CASGLNYNSPLHF.

This clone showed up just once. The rearrangement uses TRBV28 and TRBJ1-4; 9 nucleotides align to TRBD1. Looked up from germline, CDR1 is MDHEN and CDR2 is SYDVKM. The CDR3 extends over 14 amino acids. The V segment lost 9 bases and the J segment 0 bases; nucleotides outside the gene matches: 2. The CDR3 region has the DNA TGTGCCAGTCGACAGGGGGCAACTAATGAAAAACTGTTTTTT. This translates into CASRQGATNEKLFF.

The chain has TRBV27 and TRBJ1-3; D is undetermined. The CDR3 contains 17 residues. Germline CDR1 and CDR2: MNHEY and SMNVEV (reference sequence). The germline V and J ends were trimmed by 3 bases and 0 bases, with 15 bases remaining between them. CDR3 nucleotide sequence: TGTGCCAGCAGTTTCCCTGGGTTTTCCTCCTCTGGAAACACCATATATTTT. Translated, it gives CASSFPGFSSSGNTIYF.

The rearrangement links TRBV7-9 to TRBJ1-2; D perhaps matches TRBD1 (5 bases). Trimming took 1 base from V and 4 from J, leaving 10 bases between them. Looked up from germline, CDR1 is SEHNR and CDR2 is FQNEAQ (reference sequence). The CDR3 length is 14 residues. CDR3 loop: CASSLGPRAYGYTF. In DNA, the CDR3 is TGTGCCAGCAGCTTAGGTCCCAGGGCCTATGGCTACACCTTC.

The gene calls are TRBV19 and TRBJ1-6, with TRBD1 identical over 7 bases. The CDR3 is 22 residues long. Looked up from germline, CDR1 is LNHDA and CDR2 is SQIVND (reference sequence). V dropped 3 bases and J dropped 0; count of bases not matched to a gene: 20. CDR3 bases: TGTGCCAGTAGTATGAGGGGACGACAGGGCCGTACCCGGAGCTCCTATAATTCACCCCTCCACTTT. It encodes CASSMRGRQGRTRSSYNSPLHF.

The V gene is TRBV19, the J gene TRBJ1-5; 9 bases map to TRBD1. The CDR3 is made up of 14 amino acids. V shed 6 bases and J 4 bases; nucleotides not matched to a gene: 4. Germline assignment: CDR1 LNHDA and CDR2 SQIVND (reference sequence). The CDR3 loop reads CASSLQGANQPQHF. CDR3 in DNA: TGTGCCAGTAGCTTACAGGGGGCGAATCAGCCCCAGCATTTT. Based on the CDR3 plus reference TRBV19 and TRBJ1-5, the full variable domain is DGGITQSPKYLFRKEGQNVTLSCEQNLNHDAMYWYRQDPGQGLRLIYYSQIVNDFQKGDIAEGYSVSREKKESFPLTVTSAQKNPTAFYLCASSLQGANQPQHFGDGTRLSIL.

The chain is built from TRBV7-8 and TRBJ2-7; tentatively, D is TRBD1 (6 bases). Germline V CDR1 and CDR2: SGHVS, FQNEAQ. Trimming left V 4 bases short and J 1 base short, with 23 bases between. This CDR3 is built from 18 residues. The CDR3 loop is CASSSGGQGTFLSYEQYF. The CDR3 DNA reads TGTGCCAGCAGCTCGGGTGGGCAGGGGACCTTCCTATCCTACGAGCAGTACTTC.